The source of this T cell receptor beta chain is a study of T cell repertoires in cytomegalovirus infection. Study overall: It was the public TCR beta signatures that indicated both CMV infection and matching HLA type. The study's findings and limits: The ex vivo response was dominated by HLA-C-restricted CMV-specific TCR beta clonotypes. The cumulative frequency of public TCR beta families distinguished individuals who carried CMV together with the relevant HLA.

This clonotype appeared many times. Its antigen is still unknown. CDR1 is MNHEY, CDR2 SVGEGT, per germline. The CDR3 extends over 16 amino acids. Trimming removed 6 bases from V and 0 bases from J; junction bases left unmatched: 7. TCRdb called the reads again in MiXCR, with one record for every CDR3 protein. The sample includes 200,000 to 300,000 distinct CDR3 sequences, 12% of them seen just once. The chain is built from TRBV6-2 or TRBV6-3 and TRBJ2-5; 10 positions match TRBD2. The TCR comes from a human donor in good health (CMV status not recorded). Some clones in this sample may be carry-over from other donors' samples. The sample consisted of PBMCs. CDR3 nucleotide sequence: TGTGCCAGCAGACGACACGGACTAGCGGACCAAGAGACCCAGTACTTC. Translated: CASRRHGLADQETQYF.